The rows below give T cell receptor beta chains drawn from one sample of a study of graft-versus-host responses after intestinal transplantation. Sequenced by immunoSEQ multiplex PCR; TCRdb stores in-frame clones only, minus some. This table has around 4,600 clones, about 25% appearing once. The sequencing used alloreactive CD4+ T cells from a mixed lymphocyte reaction culture, collected before intestinal transplant. These receptors were collected from a human patient who received an intestinal transplant. Each CDR3 is given with its conserved first and last residue. A D gene is named only where the DNA matches it firmly. Clone size is given for some rows only: seen once, a few or many times, or a class if the clone is expanded.

V: TRBV19; size: .; J: TRBJ1-1; D: .; CDR3: CASSGGRLNTEAFF
V: TRBV6-1; size: .; J: TRBJ1-5; D: .; CDR3: CATRAWTNQPQHF
V: TRBV30; size: few; J: TRBJ1-1; D: .; CDR3: CAWSVYRVNTEAFF
V: TRBV14; size: medium-sized; J: TRBJ1-5; D: .; CDR3: CASTYNQPQHF
V: TRBV6-6; size: .; J: TRBJ1-5; D: TRBD1; CDR3: CASSYKTGGNQPQHF
V: TRBV9; size: .; J: TRBJ1-3; D: .; CDR3: CASSVLGPGNTIYF
V: TRBV29-1; size: few; J: TRBJ1-4; D: .; CDR3: CSVVHNYEKLFF
V: TRBV7-2; size: medium-sized; J: TRBJ1-5; D: .; CDR3: CASSLIRGDQPQHF
V: TRBV5-1; size: few; J: TRBJ1-2; D: .; CDR3: CASSLVVNYGYTF
V: TRBV6-1; size: .; J: TRBJ1-6; D: .; CDR3: CASRSSGGARSPLHF
V: TRBV6-5; size: few; J: TRBJ2-1; D: TRBD2; CDR3: CASRVAGGPYNEQFF
V: TRBV6-1; size: many; J: TRBJ1-2; D: TRBD1; CDR3: CASSAPGQEIGYTF
V: TRBV5-1; size: few; J: .; D: .; CDR3: CASSLAGFSAYEQYF
V: TRBV7-8; size: .; J: TRBJ1-6; D: .; CDR3: CASSQGSYNSPLHF
V: TRBV2; size: medium-sized; J: TRBJ1-5; D: TRBD1; CDR3: CASKPGTGGNQPQHF
V: TRBV6-1; size: few; J: TRBJ1-1; D: .; CDR3: CASSEYGILIINTEAFF
V: TRBV6-5; size: few; J: TRBJ2-1; D: TRBD2; CDR3: CASSYARAGGYNEQFF
V: TRBV7-9; size: .; J: TRBJ1-4; D: .; CDR3: CASSLAGGGEKLFF
V: TRBV18; size: .; J: TRBJ2-1; D: .; CDR3: CASSPLNNEQFF
V: TRBV5-1; size: few; J: TRBJ1-2; D: .; CDR3: CASSLGAGPYGYTF
V: TRBV6-5; size: few; J: TRBJ1-6; D: .; CDR3: CASSYGGSYNSPLHF
V: TRBV7-3; size: few; J: TRBJ2-5; D: TRBD2; CDR3: CASSWGGAFQETQYF
V: TRBV28; size: .; J: TRBJ1-1; D: .; CDR3: CASSFWPGPNTEAFF
V: TRBV5-4; size: few; J: TRBJ2-7; D: TRBD2; CDR3: CASSLGGGPSYEQYF
V: TRBV4-1; size: few; J: TRBJ2-4; D: TRBD2; CDR3: CASSLPGLAGVAAKNIQYF
V: TRBV2; size: medium-sized; J: TRBJ2-4; D: .; CDR3: CASRATFRNIQYF
V: TRBV7-2; size: few; J: TRBJ2-5; D: .; CDR3: CASWETQYF
V: TRBV15; size: .; J: TRBJ2-5; D: TRBD2; CDR3: CATSRGGLAKETQYF
V: TRBV4-1; size: .; J: TRBJ1-2; D: .; CDR3: CASSLVYQNRKTYGYTF
V: TRBV6-5; size: .; J: TRBJ2-7; D: .; CDR3: CASNGTPQGEQYF
V: TRBV9; size: .; J: TRBJ1-1; D: .; CDR3: CASSMDIEGTEAFF
V: TRBV19; size: few; J: TRBJ2-5; D: .; CDR3: CASSIGDKQETQYF
V: TRBV6-6; size: few; J: TRBJ1-2; D: .; CDR3: CASSYSAGTDYGYTF
V: TRBV5-1; size: medium-sized; J: TRBJ1-2; D: .; CDR3: CASSLAGYGYTF
V: TRBV5-1; size: .; J: TRBJ1-4; D: .; CDR3: CASSRGTATNEKLFF
V: TRBV4-2; size: .; J: TRBJ1-3; D: TRBD1; CDR3: CASSHRDRGLGNTIYF
V: TRBV10-3; size: .; J: TRBJ2-2; D: TRBD1; CDR3: CAISESRTGDTGELFF
V: TRBV6-1; size: few; J: TRBJ2-2; D: .; CDR3: CASSRGTSTGELFF
V: TRBV7-9; size: few; J: TRBJ2-1; D: .; CDR3: CASSSGGGQVIYNEQFF
V: TRBV19; size: medium-sized; J: TRBJ2-2; D: TRBD2; CDR3: CASSRSPLAGGPTGELFF
V: TRBV5-1; size: few; J: TRBJ2-5; D: .; CDR3: CASSLALETQYF
V: TRBV6-4; size: .; J: TRBJ2-1; D: TRBD1; CDR3: CASTWTGVLSDEQFF
V: TRBV6-5; size: .; J: TRBJ2-7; D: TRBD2; CDR3: CASSFAGRGDEQYF
V: TRBV7-2; size: medium-sized; J: TRBJ1-2; D: .; CDR3: CASSLGRARNYGYTF
V: TRBV5-1; size: once; J: TRBJ2-2; D: TRBD1; CDR3: CASSITRGYTGELFF
V: TRBV2; size: medium-sized; J: TRBJ2-1; D: TRBD2; CDR3: CARSTSGGLSSYNEQFF
V: TRBV11-2; size: medium-sized; J: TRBJ2-1; D: .; CDR3: CASSFHEQFF
V: TRBV7-3; size: .; J: TRBJ2-1; D: .; CDR3: CASSSRGRSNEQFF
V: TRBV9; size: few; J: TRBJ2-2; D: .; CDR3: CASSVEAGRRDGELFF
V: TRBV5-4; size: few; J: TRBJ2-1; D: TRBD2; CDR3: CASRQDVAGYNEQFF
V: TRBV28; size: large; J: TRBJ1-4; D: .; CDR3: CASSYWREKEKLFF
V: TRBV5-1; size: .; J: TRBJ2-5; D: .; CDR3: CASSLSTGPYLTQYF
V: TRBV5-1; size: few; J: TRBJ2-5; D: TRBD2; CDR3: CASSLVAGGPLGETQYF
V: TRBV5-1; size: large; J: TRBJ2-3; D: .; CDR3: CASSQPTTSRLGADTQYF